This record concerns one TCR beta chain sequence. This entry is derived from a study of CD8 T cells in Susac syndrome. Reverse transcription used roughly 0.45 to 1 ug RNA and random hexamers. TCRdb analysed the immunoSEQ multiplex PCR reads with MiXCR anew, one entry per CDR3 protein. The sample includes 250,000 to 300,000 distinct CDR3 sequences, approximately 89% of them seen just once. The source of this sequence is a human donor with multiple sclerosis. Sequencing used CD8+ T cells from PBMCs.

CDR3 coding DNA: TGTGCCAGCAGCCCAATAGGAGGGGGCGTCCGGGAGACCCAGTACTTC. It encodes CASSPIGGGVRETQYF. This chain links TRBV7-3 with TRBJ2-5; D might be TRBD1 (7 bases). Germline loops: CDR1 SGHTA, CDR2 FQGTGA. The CDR3 sequence is 16 residues long. V was clipped by 5 bases and J by 5 bases, with 21 bases between them.